Each of the 8 T cell receptor beta chains below was sequenced from the same sample in a study of OX40 agonist ivuxolimab in advanced cancers. Receptor amplification or capture employed the immunoSEQ multiplex PCR assay. TCRdb's version of the immuneACCESS table is confined to in-frame rearrangements and falls short of the full clone set. An unresolved V gene accounts for under half of the shortfall where checked; the remainder is of unknown origin. The sample records tens of thousands of clones, about 89% of which are singletons. Together, the top ten hold approximately 3.9% of the sample. Sequenced here: CD4+ or CD8+ T cells sorted from blood, sampled in a trial of the OX40 agonist ivuxolimab. Receptors originate from an adult with an advanced solid tumor such as melanoma, head and neck, liver or kidney cancer.

The chain recombines TRBV9 with TRBJ2-6; D is unresolved. The CDR3 consists of 13 residues. Trimming took off 0 bases at V and 4 bases at J, with 2 bases between the two ends. Germline loops: CDR1 SGDLS, CDR2 YYNGEE. DNA of the CDR3: TGTGCCAGCAGCGTAGTAGGGGCCAACGTCCTGACTTTC. Protein: CASSVVGANVLTF.

The V and J genes are TRBV19 and TRBJ2-1, with TRBD2 identical over 8 bases. V gave up 7 bases and J gave up 8 bases; unmatched junction bases: 1. Germline V gene sequence: CDR1 LNHDA, CDR2 SQIVND (reference sequence). There are 11 residues in the CDR3. This CDR3 reads CASTAGDEQFF. The DNA of the CDR3 is TGTGCCAGTACAGCGGGGGATGAGCAGTTCTTC.

This clone is judged medium-sized. The rearrangement joins TRBV7-6 to TRBJ2-1; D might be TRBD2 (5 bases). This CDR3 region has 14 residues. CDR1 and CDR2 (germline): SGHVS, FNYEAQ. With 5 bases removed from V and 4 bases from J, the gap between germline ends came to 12 bases. The CDR3 DNA follows: TGTGCCAGCAGCCCTCTCGGACTGTACAATGAGCAGTTCTTC. Protein product: CASSPLGLYNEQFF.

The gene calls are TRBV13 and TRBJ2-7; a possible D gene is TRBD1 (6 bases). Germline V gene lookup returns CDR1 PRHDT and CDR2 FYEKMQ (reference sequence). The CDR3 is 15 residues long. V was cut by 5 bases and J by 5 bases, with 19 bases left in between. CDR3: CASSPHLQGYNEQYV. CDR3 sequence (DNA): TGTGCCAGCAGCCCCCACCTACAGGGTTACAACGAGCAGTACGTC.

The V and J genes are TRBV27 and TRBJ2-7, with D possibly matching TRBD2 (6 bases). Deletions cut 3 bases from V and 1 base from J, with 13 bases between. The CDR3 spans 15 residues. CDR1 is MNHEY, CDR2 SMNVEV, per germline (reference sequence). As DNA, the CDR3 is TGTGCCAGCAGTTTTACTCGGGGGTCTTCCTACGAGCAGTACTTC. It is translated as CASSFTRGSSYEQYF.

This chain joins TRBV19 and TRBJ2-3, with 11 nucleotides matching TRBD2. CDR1 is LNHDA, CDR2 SQIVND, per germline (reference sequence). The V gene end was trimmed by 11 bases and the J gene end by 4 bases; junction bases not matched to a gene: 11. The length of the CDR3 is 15 residues. CDR3 protein: CASNSGLAGPDTQYF. CDR3 nucleotides: TGTGCCTCCAATTCAGGACTAGCGGGTCCAGATACGCAGTATTTT.

J is TRBJ1-1 and V is TRBV10-3; D is perhaps TRBD1 (5 bases). Germline assignment: CDR1 ENHRY and CDR2 SYGVKD. The CDR3 is 13 amino acids. The V gene lost 10 bases and the J gene lost 3 bases, with 15 bases spanning the gap. The CDR3 nucleotides read TGTGCCACGAAAGAGGGGTCTTACACTGAAGCTTTCTTT. Its translation: CATKEGSYTEAFF.

This clone was observed a handful of times. DNA of the CDR3: TGTGCCAGCAGCGAGGGACAGAACTATGGCTACACCTTC. Its protein product is CASSEGQNYGYTF. The gene calls are TRBV9 and TRBJ1-2, with 7 bases lining up with TRBD1. The CDR3 loop spans 13 amino acids. The V gene end was trimmed by 3 bases and the J gene end by 2 bases; junction bases not matched to a gene: 1. The germline V gene encodes CDR1 SGDLS and CDR2 YYNGEE.